This section outlines one TCR beta chain sequence together with its context. The CDR3 totals 14 residues. Germline CDR1 MGHRA, CDR2 YSYEKL. The V end lost 3 bases, the J end lost 4 bases, and 13 bases lay between the germline ends. Clones were sequenced by immunoSEQ multiplex PCR, and TCRdb holds only the in-frame ones, with some missing. The sample records a few million clones, over 85% being singletons. The sample is drawn from a study of shared clonotypes between healthy human individuals. The specimen was naive CD4+ T cells sorted from blood. Noted subset: CD45RA+ positively selected. The TCR was taken from a man between 18 and 29 years old in good health. The V and J genes are TRBV4-1 and TRBJ2-7; D may be TRBD1 or TRBD2 (5 bases each). CDR3 bases: TGCGCCAGCAGCCACGGAGTAGGGGAGTACGAGCAGTACTTC. Translation: CASSHGVGEYEQYF.